Below are 14 T cell receptor beta chains sequenced from a single sample in a study of blood T cell repertoires in COVID-19. Data came from immunoSEQ multiplex PCR; TCRdb stores just in-frame clones and leaves some out. The sample yields 300,000 to 400,000 clones, 85% to 90% seen once. Material for sequencing was PBMCs or T cells enriched from blood (not recorded which). The receptors were gathered from a woman aged 25 to 39 with acute COVID-19.

The chain recombines TRBV24-1 with TRBJ2-2, with D possibly TRBD2 on 7 matching bases. Germline assignment: CDR1 KGHDR and CDR2 SFDVKD. Trimming removed 5 bases at V and 3 bases at J, with 15 bases between. The CDR3 is 16 residues long. CDR3 bases: TGTGCCACCAGTGGTGGGGGGGCAAGGGACACCGGGGAGCTGTTTTTT. This sequence encodes CATSGGGARDTGELFF.

The CDR3 nucleotides are TGTGCCAGCAGCCAAGGATACAGGGGACATAATTCACCCCTCCACTTT. It translates to CASSQGYRGHNSPLHF. The rearrangement uses TRBV3-1 (or the pseudogene TRBV3-2) and TRBJ1-6, with 7 bases lining up with TRBD1. CDR1 and CDR2 (germline): LGHDT, YNNKEL (reference sequence). The CDR3 covers 16 residues. Germline trimming cut 1 base from V and 5 bases from J; bases unmatched to any gene: 5.

This rearrangement joins TRBV20-1 to TRBJ1-2; D remains unclear. The CDR3 is made up of 11 amino acids. Trimming left V 3 bases short and J 8 bases short, with 10 bases between. Germline V gives CDR1 DFQATT, CDR2 SNEGSKA (reference sequence). The CDR3 sequence is CSASGPGGYTF. CDR3 coding DNA: TGCAGTGCTAGTGGCCCAGGAGGCTACACCTTC.

The chain is built from TRBV30 and TRBJ2-3; 9 bases match TRBD2. Trimming removed 4 bases from V and 0 bases from J; junction bases left unmatched: 11. The CDR3 covers 17 residues. Germline V CDR1 and CDR2: GTSNPN, SVGIG (reference sequence). CDR3 amino acids: CAWKARLAGWSTDTQYF. CDR3 DNA sequence: TGTGCCTGGAAGGCTCGGCTAGCGGGGTGGAGCACAGATACGCAGTATTTT. The variable domain in full, with the rest retrieved from reference TRBV30 and TRBJ2-3, is SQTIHQWPATLVQPVGSPLSLECTVEGTSNPNLYWYRQAAGRGLQLLFYSVGIGQISSEVPQNLSASRPQDRQFILSSKKLLLSDSGFYLCAWKARLAGWSTDTQYFGPGTRLTVL.

The chain recombines TRBV19 with TRBJ2-1; a weak D match, TRBD2 (6 bases). V shed 9 bases and J shed 9 bases, with 21 bases lying between them. The CDR3 length is 14 residues. Germline assignment: CDR1 LNHDA and CDR2 SQIVND (reference sequence). CDR3: CASRFLTAGGEQFF. The DNA of the CDR3 is TGTGCCAGCAGATTCCTAACAGCCGGGGGTGAGCAGTTCTTC.

V gene TRBV5-1 combines with J gene TRBJ1-3; D remains ambiguous. The CDR3 sequence is 14 residues long. Germline loops: CDR1 SGHRS, CDR2 YFSETQ. The V end was cut by 0 bases, the J end by 0 bases, with 4 bases between. The CDR3 coding sequence is TGCGCCAGCAGCTTGGACGGCTCTGGAAACACCATATATTTT. Translated, it gives CASSLDGSGNTIYF.

CDR3 amino acids: CASSLVSGDEQFF. Here the CDR3 DNA reads TGTGCCAGCAGCTTAGTTTCGGGGGATGAGCAGTTCTTC. The genes are TRBV7-2 and TRBJ2-1; D possibly corresponds to TRBD2 (6 bases). Trimming pared 1 base from V and 8 bases from J, leaving 9 bases between. The V gene's germline CDR1 is SGHTA and CDR2 FQGNSA. The CDR3 loop spans 13 amino acids.

This clone was seen only once. Other DNA sequences from this sample encode an identical CDR3 as well. This chain uses TRBV7-8 with TRBJ1-5; no clear D. The CDR3 consists of 15 residues. CDR1 and CDR2 from the germline V gene are SGHVS and FQNEAQ. Trimming took 1 base from V and 3 from J, leaving 10 bases between them. The CDR3 DNA reads TGTGCCAGCAGCTTAGTACCGGGTAACAATCAGCCCCAGCATTTT. Its translation: CASSLVPGNNQPQHF.

V usage is TRBV20-1 and J usage is TRBJ1-5; 8 nucleotides agree with TRBD1. Germline V gene data show CDR1 as DFQATT and CDR2 as SNEGSKA (reference sequence). J gave up 7 bases and V 3 bases, and 11 bases lay outside the gene matches. The CDR3 length is 15 residues. The DNA for the CDR3 is TGCAGTGCTAGTGAACCGACAGGGGTGGGGCAGCCCCAGCATTTT. The encoded protein is CSASEPTGVGQPQHF.

The chain uses TRBV10-3 and TRBJ1-2; possible D gene TRBD1, 5 bases. This CDR3 has 15 residues. The V gene lost 4 bases and the J gene lost 6 bases, with 18 bases spanning the gap. Germline V gene data show CDR1 as ENHRY and CDR2 as SYGVKD. The CDR3 loop reads CAISGGEGRPDGYTF. The CDR3 DNA follows: TGTGCCATCAGTGGGGGGGAGGGAAGGCCGGATGGCTACACCTTC.

The chain is built from TRBV9 and TRBJ2-1, with 10 bases fitting TRBD2. J lost 1 base, V lost 2 bases, and 6 bases had no gene match. CDR1 is SGDLS and CDR2 is YYNGEE in the germline V gene. The CDR3 is 17 amino acids. The CDR3 nucleotides read TGTGCCAGCAGCGTTAGCGGGGGGCGGACTTCCTACAATGAGCAGTTCTTC. The encoded protein is CASSVSGGRTSYNEQFF.

The CDR3 spells CASSNPVSAYEQYF. The CDR3 nucleotides read TGTGCCAGCAGCAATCCTGTATCGGCCTACGAGCAGTACTTC. The chain has TRBV2 and TRBJ2-7; D gene unclear. V was pared by 6 bases and J by 2 bases, with 14 bases between. Germline V gene data show CDR1 as SNHLY and CDR2 as FYNNEI. The CDR3 spans 14 residues.

This clone came up a few times. The rearrangement uses TRBV4-1 and TRBJ1-5; 10 positions match TRBD1. Germline V CDR1 and CDR2: MGHRA, YSYEKL. The CDR3 runs 21 residues. V trimming: 0 bases; J trimming: 5 bases; junction bases outside the gene matches: 19. The CDR3 sequence is CASSQERKTFGTGVYDQPQHF. The CDR3 DNA sequence: TGCGCCAGCAGCCAAGAAAGGAAGACCTTCGGGACAGGGGTTTACGATCAGCCCCAGCATTTT.

V and J are TRBV10-3 and TRBJ2-3; a weak D match, TRBD2 (7 bases). The germline V gene encodes CDR1 ENHRY and CDR2 SYGVKD. CDR3 length equals 14 residues. V was trimmed by 4 bases and J by 2 bases, leaving 10 bases between them. CDR3 region: CAISGGGLTDTQYF. The CDR3 DNA is TGTGCCATCAGTGGCGGGGGCCTCACAGATACGCAGTATTTT.